Each of the 18 T cell receptor beta chains below was sequenced from the same sample in a study of CD8+ T cells in alopecia areata. It was cDNA, reverse transcribed from extracted RNA, that served as the sequencing template. Clones were sequenced by immunoSEQ multiplex PCR, and TCRdb holds only the in-frame ones, with some missing. The table includes tens of thousands of clones, over 60% detected once. Sequencing was done on a sample of NKG2D-low CD8+ T cells sorted from blood. The receptors here all came from a human donor with alopecia areata.

CDR3 protein: CASSPGTAGTNYGYTF. The CDR3 nucleotides read TGTGCCAGCAGTCCGGGGACAGCTGGGACTAACTATGGCTACACCTTC. The V call is TRBV27, the J call TRBJ1-2; 7 bases are shared with TRBD1. Germline CDR1 and CDR2: MNHEY and SMNVEV (reference sequence). This CDR3 comprises 16 residues. The V and J ends lost 5 bases and 0 bases, in that order; junction bases with no gene match: 9.

The rearrangement joins TRBV2 to TRBJ2-1; D remains ambiguous. Per the germline V gene, CDR1 is SNHLY and CDR2 is FYNNEI. Trimming left V 5 bases short and J 7 bases short, with 3 bases between. This CDR3 is built from 10 residues. CDR3 bases: TGTGCCAGCAGTAGGAATGAGCAGTTCTTC. Amino acids: CASSRNEQFF. Full variable domain (remainder filled in from reference TRBV2 and TRBJ2-1): EPEVTQTPSHQVTQMGQEVILRCVPISNHLYFYWYRQILGQKVEFLVSFYNNEISEKSEIFDDQFSVERPDGSNFTLKIRSTKLEDSAMYFCASSRNEQFFGPGTRLTVL.

The chain is built from TRBV4-2 and TRBJ2-3, with D tentatively TRBD2 (5 bases). Trimming cost V 1 base and J 2 bases, with 10 bases left between them. CDR3 length equals 15 residues. Germline CDR1 reads LGHNA; CDR2 reads YNFKEQ. The CDR3 nucleotides read TGTGCCAGCAGCCAAGGGGCCGGGGACACAGATACGCAGTATTTT. Its translation: CASSQGAGDTDTQYF.

The chain uses TRBV6-5 and TRBJ2-7; the D gene is possibly TRBD1 (5 bases). From germline, CDR1 is MNHEY and CDR2 SVGAGI. The CDR3 runs 13 residues. Trimming left V 10 bases short and J 1 base short, with 14 bases between. The CDR3 protein is CATGGASSYEQYF. CDR3 bases: TGTGCCACCGGTGGGGCTAGTTCCTACGAGCAGTACTTC.

Concerning this clone itself: The identical CDR3 is also encoded by other nucleotide sequences in the sample. This chain connects TRBV27 to TRBJ2-7, with 8 bases fitting TRBD2. V gave up 2 bases and J gave up 2 bases; unmatched junction bases: 2. The germline CDR1 and CDR2 sequences are MNHEY and SMNVEV (reference sequence). The CDR3 totals 14 residues. CDR3 nucleotide sequence: TGTGCCAGCAGTTTAGCGGGAGGCCCCTACGAGCAGTACTTC. Its translation is CASSLAGGPYEQYF.

The V and J genes are TRBV27 and TRBJ2-3; 10 bases agree with TRBD2. CDR3 length equals 15 residues. Trimming cost V 5 bases and J 3 bases; bases outside gene matches: 5. The germline V gene has CDR1 MNHEY and CDR2 SMNVEV (reference sequence). CDR3 region: CASSPSGSATDTQYF. The CDR3 DNA follows: TGTGCCAGCAGTCCTAGCGGGAGTGCTACAGATACGCAGTATTTT.

V and J are TRBV7-9 and TRBJ2-7; D is unresolved. CDR3 length: 13 amino acids. The V and J ends lost 4 bases and 4 bases respectively, with 11 bases between them. Per the germline V gene, CDR1 is SEHNR and CDR2 is FQNEAQ (reference sequence). The CDR3 region has the DNA TGTGCCAGCAGCTCCCCGGGCCAGTACGAGCAGTACTTC. Translation: CASSSPGQYEQYF.

The chain links TRBV2 to TRBJ2-2, with 10 bases lining up with TRBD2. Germline trimming cut 6 bases from V and 3 bases from J; bases unmatched to any gene: 4. From germline, CDR1 is SNHLY and CDR2 FYNNEI. The CDR3 has 15 amino acids. The CDR3 region is CASRAGTSDTGELFF. The CDR3 nucleotides read TGTGCCAGCAGAGCCGGGACTAGCGACACCGGGGAGCTGTTTTTT. The full variable domain, rest sourced from reference TRBV2 and TRBJ2-2, is EPEVTQTPSHQVTQMGQEVILRCVPISNHLYFYWYRQILGQKVEFLVSFYNNEISEKSEIFDDQFSVERPDGSNFTLKIRSTKLEDSAMYFCASRAGTSDTGELFFGEGSRLTVL.

In its sample, this clone was seen a few times. This chain links TRBV27 with TRBJ1-5; 10 bases map to TRBD1. The CDR3 contains 15 residues. In germline, CDR1 is MNHEY, CDR2 SMNVEV (reference sequence). The J segment lost 6 bases and the V segment lost 5 bases, leaving 7 bases of the junction unmatched. The CDR3 DNA reads TGTGCCAGCAGTGGCAGCCGGGACAGGGGTCAGCCCCAGCATTTT. Translation gives CASSGSRDRGQPQHF.

The chain links TRBV27 to TRBJ2-3, with TRBD2 identical over 16 bases. CDR3 length: 18 amino acids. Germline trimming cut 6 bases from V and 6 bases from J; bases unmatched to any gene: 12. Germline V gene data show CDR1 as MNHEY and CDR2 as SMNVEV (reference sequence). The CDR3 is CASRTSESGLAGGDTQYF. CDR3 nucleotide sequence: TGTGCCAGCAGGACATCCGAATCGGGACTAGCGGGAGGGGATACGCAGTATTTT.

V and J are TRBV27 and TRBJ1-2, with D hard to call. The CDR3 sequence is 11 residues long. V shed 5 bases and J shed 10 bases, with 11 bases lying between them. From germline, CDR1 is MNHEY and CDR2 SMNVEV (reference sequence). The CDR3 DNA reads as TGTGCCAGCAGTCAATCTGGGTCCTACACCTTC. Translation: CASSQSGSYTF.

As concerns this clone: The likely explanation is a read error, given a far larger clone one base away. The chain joins TRBV30 to TRBJ2-1; TRBD2 matches 10 bases. Germline V gives CDR1 GTSNPN, CDR2 SVGIG (reference sequence). The CDR3 sequence is 15 residues long. The J segment lost 0 bases and the V segment lost 2 bases, leaving 1 base of the junction unmatched. CDR3 in DNA: TGTGCCTGGAGTCTAGCGGGAGTCTCCTACAATGAGCAGTTCTTC. Its protein is CAWSLAGVSYNEQFF.

This chain's CDR3 is CASSPGVFSGNTIYF. The CDR3 coding sequence is TGTGCCAGCAGCCCCGGCGTATTCTCGGGAAACACCATATATTTT. This chain joins TRBV27 and TRBJ1-3; D unresolved. The CDR3 is 15 amino acids. Germline V gives CDR1 MNHEY, CDR2 SMNVEV (reference sequence). V dropped 6 bases and J dropped 4 bases, with 16 bases sitting between them.

The chain couples TRBV7-8 to TRBJ2-7; 8 bases line up with TRBD1. CDR3 length: 14 residues. The germline V gene has CDR1 SGHVS and CDR2 FQNEAQ. Trimming removed 3 bases from V and 4 bases from J; junction bases left unmatched: 5. The CDR3 bases are TGTGCCAGCAGCTTCGACAGGGGTTTGTACGAGCAGTACTTC. Amino acids: CASSFDRGLYEQYF. The full variable domain, with the rest looked up from reference TRBV7-8 and TRBJ2-7, is GAGVSQSPRYKVAKRGQDVALRCDPISGHVSLFWYQQALGQGPEFLTYFQNEAQLDKSGLPSDRFFAERPEGSVSTLKIQRTQQEDSAVYLCASSFDRGLYEQYFGPGTRLTVT.

The chain joins TRBV6-6 to TRBJ2-3; 8 positions agree with TRBD2. The V segment lost 8 bases and the J segment 1 base; nucleotides outside the gene matches: 8. The CDR3 has 15 amino acids. Germline CDR1 is MNHNY and CDR2 is SVGAGI (reference sequence). The CDR3 nucleotides are TGTGCCAGCCAGCTACTAGCGGAGGGCACAGATACGCAGTATTTT. Translating it yields CASQLLAEGTDTQYF.

This clone was observed a handful of times. The chain links TRBV4-3 to TRBJ2-3, with no clear D. This CDR3 contains 16 residues. Germline CDR1 and CDR2: LGHNA and YSLEER. Between the trimmed V and J ends, which lost 0 bases and 0 bases, there was a span of 10 bases. In DNA form, the CDR3 reads TGCGCCAGCAGCCAAGACTTCGGCAGGAGCACAGATACGCAGTATTTT. As protein: CASSQDFGRSTDTQYF.

This clone was seen just once. This rearrangement joins TRBV2 to TRBJ2-3, with D possibly TRBD1 on 7 matching bases. CDR1 and CDR2 from the germline V gene are SNHLY and FYNNEI. The length of the CDR3 is 16 residues. Between the trimmed V and J ends, which lost 7 bases and 3 bases, there was a span of 20 bases. The CDR3 DNA reads TGTGCCAGCAAAACCTCGGGCAGGGGGGTGACAGATACGCAGTATTTT. Residues: CASKTSGRGVTDTQYF.

This sequence joins TRBV27 and TRBJ1-5; D unresolved. CDR3 length equals 12 residues. V dropped 3 bases and J dropped 7 bases, with 7 bases sitting between them. The V gene's germline CDR1 is MNHEY and CDR2 SMNVEV (reference sequence). The CDR3 is CASSLPGQPQHF. CDR3 DNA sequence: TGTGCCAGCAGTTTGCCGGGGCAGCCCCAGCATTTT.